This record covers a single TCR beta chain. No antigen is known for it. This specimen comes from a study of T cell responses to AZD1222 COVID-19 vaccine. Study observations and caveats: It was only six AZD1222 recipients who were seropositive at baseline.

The germline gives CDR1 MNHEY, CDR2 SMNVEV (reference sequence). The CDR3 is 15 residues long. V was clipped by 6 bases and J by 2 bases; unmatched bases: 6. Some clones are missing from TCRdb's copy, which holds only in-frame ones; the method was immunoSEQ multiplex PCR. The sample carries 95,000 to 110,000 clones, roughly nine tenths recorded once. This sample comprised peripheral blood, obtained on day 0 of AZD1222 vaccination. The sequence came from an adult in good health. The rearrangement uses TRBV27 and TRBJ2-5, with 10 bases aligning to TRBD2. CDR3 region: CASRLTSGRQETQYF. The DNA for the CDR3 is TGTGCCAGCAGGCTGACTAGCGGGCGTCAAGAGACCCAGTACTTC.